This T cell receptor (beta chain) emerged from a study of beta chain features in type 1 diabetes. Study as a whole: Healthy donors and patients had similar age, gender and cell yields.

As concerns this clone: Its target is unknown. The sample contains more than one DNA sequence encoding this CDR3.

Study-wide results and caveats: Fewer insertions but more deletions were seen at VDJ junctions in type 1 diabetes patients. The study found moderately but significantly shorter TCRB CDR3s in all four CD4+ subsets of Type 1 diabetes patients. Cells expressing TCR highly could be over-represented by cDNA sequencing.

Germline CDR1 LNHNV, CDR2 YYDKDF (reference sequence). Trimming stripped 0 bases from V and 5 bases from J, with 4 bases between. The CDR3 consists of 12 residues. Sequenced material consisted of expressed TCRB transcripts (all of the isolated RNA was reverse transcribed). Naive, central memory and regulatory T cell samples averaged around 3.3 million reads. Using immunoSEQ multiplex PCR, the repertoire was profiled, and TCRdb retains in-frame clones only, with some absent. The repertoire includes hundreds of thousands of clones, about 14% of them detected once, and 0.035% to 0.04% sits in the top ten.

Sequences were obtained from naive CD4+ T cells from blood. The rearrangement links TRBV15 to TRBJ2-5; no clear D. This clonotype was obtained from a man between 18 and 35 years old with type 1 diabetes. CDR3 loop: CATSRDRETQYF. The CDR3 DNA sequence: TGTGCCACCAGCAGAGATCGGGAGACCCAGTACTTC.